The TCR beta chain described here comes from a study of CD8 T cells in ankylosing spondylitis. Study conclusions and caveats: The study looked at matched synovial fluid samples from ankylosing spondylitis patients. Disease-linked clones were reported to be significantly enriched there. Disease-linked clones, CD8+, were relatively rare in peripheral blood.

This clonotype was found a few times. Antigen specificity is unknown. Libraries of TCR beta came from quantitative 5'-RACE with molecular barcodes. TCRdb ran MiXCR on the 5' RACE reads and lists one entry per CDR3 protein. The sample lists under 200,000 distinct CDR3 sequences, around 10% occurring once. The V end was cut by 1 base, the J end by 2 bases, with 9 bases between. This CDR3 comprises 15 residues. CDR1 SGHVS and CDR2 FNYEAQ come from the germline V gene. The sequence was collected from a male donor with ankylosing spondylitis or in good health (not recorded which). The rearrangement links TRBV7-6 to TRBJ2-1, with unresolved D. The source material was blood, either unsorted or a sorted T cell fraction (not recorded which). CDR3 residues: CASSLVPGAYNEQFF. The CDR3 nucleotides are TGTGCCAGCAGCTTAGTCCCCGGAGCCTACAATGAGCAGTTCTTC.